Presented here are 31 T cell receptor beta chains from one specimen sequenced in a study of T-cell memory formation after mild COVID-19. TCRdb redid the calling of the 5' RACE reads with MiXCR, one entry per CDR3 protein. The sample carries hundreds of thousands of distinct CDR3 sequences, about a sixth recorded once. Sequencing used PBMCs or a T cell subset sorted from them (not recorded which). These receptor sequences come from an adult woman who had mild COVID-19 (a few samples of this study predate the infection). Cell type and time point are not known.

This clonotype was recorded a few times. This chain's CDR3 is CASSFLAGEIQETQYF. In nucleotides, the CDR3 is TGCGCCAGCAGCTTCCTAGCGGGGGAGATCCAAGAGACCCAGTACTTC. This chain uses TRBV5-1 with TRBJ2-5; 10 nucleotides agree with TRBD2. Germline loops: CDR1 SGHRS, CDR2 YFSETQ. The CDR3 length is 16 residues. Losses at the gene ends were 2 bases for V and 1 base for J; bases not matched to a gene: 5.

The chain uses TRBV7-9 and TRBJ2-1; 9 bases line up with TRBD1. The CDR3 length is 16 residues. Germline V gene lookup returns CDR1 SEHNR and CDR2 FQNEAQ (reference sequence). The trim removed 5 bases at V and 7 bases at J, leaving 12 bases unmatched. This CDR3 is CASSTGQGLYKNEQFF. The CDR3 DNA is TGTGCCAGCAGCACGGGACAGGGTTTGTATAAGAATGAGCAGTTCTTC.

This clonotype was observed a handful of times. V gene TRBV14 combines with J gene TRBJ2-4; D may be TRBD1 or TRBD2 (5 bases each). CDR1 is SGHDN, CDR2 FVKESK, per germline. V dropped 2 bases and J dropped 4 bases, with 15 bases sitting between them. This CDR3 has 16 amino acids. The CDR3 coding sequence is TGTGCCAGCAGCCAATTCGCCGGGACCCAAAAAAACATTCAGTACTTC. Protein product: CASSQFAGTQKNIQYF.

The chain is built from TRBV6-6 and TRBJ2-7, with 8 bases aligning to TRBD1. V trimming: 7 bases; J trimming: 4 bases; junction bases outside the gene matches: 9. The length of the CDR3 is 14 residues. Germline V gene sequence: CDR1 MNHNY, CDR2 SVGAGI (reference sequence). The CDR3, as DNA: TGTGCCAGCAACGTGCAGGGGGCCAGGTACGAGCAGTACTTC. This translates into CASNVQGARYEQYF.

In this sample, this clonotype turned up a few times. The V and J genes are TRBV7-8 and TRBJ2-3; 8 positions agree with TRBD2. J lost 1 base, V lost 2 bases, and 2 bases had no gene match. The germline CDR1 and CDR2 sequences are SGHVS and FQNEAQ. The CDR3 has 15 residues. Written as DNA, the CDR3 is TGTGCCAGCAGCTTAACAGCGGGAGGCACAGATACGCAGTATTTT. It specifies CASSLTAGGTDTQYF. Supplemented by reference TRBV7-8 and TRBJ2-3, the full variable domain reads GAGVSQSPRYKVAKRGQDVALRCDPISGHVSLFWYQQALGQGPEFLTYFQNEAQLDKSGLPSDRFFAERPEGSVSTLKIQRTQQEDSAVYLCASSLTAGGTDTQYFGPGTRLTVL.

This chain joins TRBV5-1 and TRBJ2-6; 7 nucleotides match TRBD1. In germline, CDR1 is SGHRS, CDR2 YFSETQ. There are 17 residues in the CDR3. Trimming removed 4 bases from V and 1 base from J; junction bases left unmatched: 8. Written as DNA, the CDR3 is TGCGCCAGCAGCCCCGGGACAGTAGGATCTGGGGCCAACGTCCTGACTTTC. Protein sequence: CASSPGTVGSGANVLTF.

This clonotype was recorded a few times. This rearrangement joins TRBV12-3 or TRBV12-4 to TRBJ2-1; 13 bases fit TRBD2. V gave up 4 bases and J gave up 8 bases; unmatched junction bases: 8. The CDR3 extends over 16 amino acids. The chain's CDR3 is CASSSRTSGGVHEQFF. The CDR3, as DNA: TGTGCCAGCAGTTCCCGGACTAGCGGGGGTGTCCATGAGCAGTTCTTC.

In this sample, this clonotype turned up many times. The rearrangement uses TRBV4-1 and TRBJ2-2; possible D gene TRBD2, 5 bases. CDR3 size: 15 residues. Trimming removed 4 bases at V and 0 bases at J, with 9 bases between. From germline, CDR1 is MGHRA and CDR2 YSYEKL. The CDR3 DNA is TGCGCCAGCAGCCTAGGACTCACGAACACCGGGGAGCTGTTTTTT. It translates to CASSLGLTNTGELFF.

V gene TRBV15 combines with J gene TRBJ2-5, with no clear D. The CDR3 has 14 amino acids. CDR1 LNHNV and CDR2 YYDKDF come from the germline V gene (reference sequence). Between the trimmed V and J ends, which lost 1 base and 4 bases, there was a span of 10 bases. Written as DNA, the CDR3 is TGTGCCACCAGCAGAGGTGGTTTCGCAGAGACCCAGTACTTC. Translated: CATSRGGFAETQYF.

The CDR3 region has the DNA TGTGCCAGCAGCGTAAACGACAGGTTGGCGGGTGAGCAGTACTTC. It is translated as CASSVNDRLAGEQYF. This chain joins TRBV9 and TRBJ2-7; tentative D call: TRBD1 (6 bases). V shed 1 base and J shed 7 bases, with 18 bases lying between them. The CDR3 is made up of 15 amino acids. Germline V gives CDR1 SGDLS, CDR2 YYNGEE. Using reference TRBV9 and TRBJ2-7 for the parts outside the CDR3, the full variable domain is DSGVTQTPKHLITATGQRVTLRCSPRSGDLSVYWYQQSLDQGLQFLIQYYNGEERAKGNILERFSAQQFPDLHSELNLSSLELGDSALYFCASSVNDRLAGEQYFGPGTRLTVT.

In its sample, this clonotype was seen a few times. This chain links TRBV12-3 or TRBV12-4 with TRBJ2-5; 11 nucleotides align to TRBD2. V was clipped by 0 bases and J by 0 bases; unmatched bases: 12. The CDR3 length is 20 residues. The CDR3 sequence is CASSLARLLAGGLNQETQYF. For the CDR3, the DNA is TGTGCCAGCAGTTTAGCGCGTCTCCTAGCGGGAGGTCTCAACCAAGAGACCCAGTACTTC.

This chain connects TRBV4-3 to TRBJ2-7; TRBD2 matches at 8 bases. Germline values: CDR1 LGHNA, CDR2 YSLEER. This CDR3 has 16 residues. V shed 4 bases and J 2 bases; nucleotides not matched to a gene: 10. The CDR3 protein is CASSPSTGGPPYEQYF. CDR3 in DNA: TGCGCCAGCAGCCCCTCGACGGGAGGGCCGCCCTACGAGCAGTACTTC.

V is TRBV7-9 and J is TRBJ2-3, with D possibly being TRBD1 (5 bases). Germline-derived CDR1 and CDR2 are SEHNR and FQNEAQ (reference sequence). The V end lost 6 bases, the J end lost 0 bases, and 16 bases lay between the germline ends. This CDR3 has 16 residues. CDR3 nucleotide sequence: TGTGCCAGCAGTCACACAGGAGATACTAGCACAGATACGCAGTATTTT. It yields the protein CASSHTGDTSTDTQYF.

This clonotype showed up just a few times. The rearrangement links TRBV5-3 to TRBJ2-2, with 11 bases identical to TRBD2. TRBV5-3 is marked as an open reading frame, function uncertain. The length of the CDR3 is 15 residues. The V and J ends lost 3 bases and 4 bases, in that order; junction bases with no gene match: 2. The CDR3 reads CARSSGTSGTGELFF. In nucleotides, the CDR3 is TGTGCCAGAAGCTCCGGGACTAGCGGCACCGGGGAGCTGTTTTTT.

The chain uses TRBV24-1 and TRBJ2-7, with D maybe TRBD2 (6 bases). The germline V gene encodes CDR1 KGHDR and CDR2 SFDVKD. The length of the CDR3 is 13 residues. The germline V and J ends were trimmed by 3 bases and 4 bases, with 9 bases remaining between them. DNA for the CDR3: TGTGCCACCAGTGATGGGGGGAAATACGAGCAGTACTTC. This translates into CATSDGGKYEQYF.

The rearrangement links TRBV24-1 to TRBJ2-3, with D uncertain. The CDR3 spans 15 residues. Trimming stripped 12 bases from V and 4 bases from J, with 22 bases between. Germline V gene data show CDR1 as KGHDR and CDR2 as SFDVKD. This CDR3 is CAPHGNPEWADTQYF. CDR3 DNA: TGTGCCCCCCACGGTAATCCAGAGTGGGCAGATACGCAGTATTTT.

This chain links TRBV20-1 with TRBJ1-1; no firm D call. Germline CDR1 is DFQATT and CDR2 is SNEGSKA (reference sequence). The CDR3 is 13 residues long. Trimming pared 5 bases from V and 0 bases from J, leaving 10 bases between. CDR3 protein: CSAQGDMNTEAFF. DNA of the CDR3: TGCAGTGCTCAAGGCGACATGAACACTGAAGCTTTCTTT.

V is TRBV7-8 and J is TRBJ2-3; D gene unclear. This CDR3 comprises 12 residues. The V end lost 5 bases, the J end lost 6 bases, and 9 bases lay between the germline ends. Germline CDR1 is SGHVS and CDR2 is FQNEAQ. CDR3 nucleotides: TGTGCCAGCAGCGCCTGGATGGATACGCAGTATTTT. Protein product: CASSAWMDTQYF. Using reference TRBV7-8 and TRBJ2-3 for the parts outside the CDR3, the full variable domain is GAGVSQSPRYKVAKRGQDVALRCDPISGHVSLFWYQQALGQGPEFLTYFQNEAQLDKSGLPSDRFFAERPEGSVSTLKIQRTQQEDSAVYLCASSAWMDTQYFGPGTRLTVL.

The chain carries TRBV5-1 and TRBJ1-6, with TRBD1 matching 10 bases. The length of the CDR3 is 16 residues. With V trimmed by 0 bases and J by 9 bases, 6 bases remained unmatched. Germline values: CDR1 SGHRS, CDR2 YFSETQ. The CDR3 is CASSLEGQGMASPLHF. The CDR3 coding sequence is TGCGCCAGCAGCTTGGAGGGACAGGGGATGGCTTCACCCCTCCACTTT.

The V call is TRBV12-3 or TRBV12-4, the J call TRBJ1-5; possible D gene TRBD1, 6 bases. Between the trimmed V and J ends, which lost 6 bases and 0 bases, there was a span of 12 bases. The CDR3 extends over 15 amino acids. The CDR3 nucleotides read TGTGCCAGCAGATCAGGGGTCTATAGCAATCAGCCCCAGCATTTT. Translating gives CASRSGVYSNQPQHF.

This clonotype was seen a handful of times. The gene calls are TRBV7-9 and TRBJ2-5; the D is unclear. Between the trimmed V and J ends, which lost 1 base and 5 bases, there was a span of 8 bases. Germline V lookup: CDR1 SEHNR, CDR2 FQNEAQ (reference sequence). CDR3 length equals 13 residues. The CDR3 DNA reads TGTGCCAGCAGCTTAGTAGCAGCGGAGACCCAGTACTTC. Amino acids: CASSLVAAETQYF. Full variable domain (remainder filled in from reference TRBV7-9 and TRBJ2-5): DTGVSQNPRHKITKRGQNVTFRCDPISEHNRLYWYRQTLGQGPEFLTYFQNEAQLEKSRLLSDRFSAERPKGSFSTLEIQRTEQGDSAMYLCASSLVAAETQYFGPGTRLLVL.

The chain carries TRBV29-1 and TRBJ1-6; a weak D match, TRBD1 (6 bases). CDR1 is SQVTM, CDR2 ANQGSEA, per germline. The CDR3 runs 14 residues. The V and J ends lost 5 bases and 5 bases respectively, with 13 bases between them. The CDR3 loop is CSVQQGVHNSPLHF. CDR3 in DNA: TGCAGCGTTCAACAGGGTGTCCATAATTCACCCCTCCACTTT.

The chain has TRBV11-3 and TRBJ2-3, with D maybe TRBD1 (6 bases). The CDR3 contains 16 residues. The germline V and J ends were trimmed by 1 base and 2 bases, with 13 bases remaining between them. Germline CDR1 reads SGHNT; CDR2 reads YENEEA. The CDR3 DNA reads as TGTGCCAGCAGCTTAGGAGGGGGACCCCCCACAGATACGCAGTATTTT. Translating gives CASSLGGGPPTDTQYF.

This clonotype was observed a few times. The J gene is TRBJ1-1, the V gene TRBV19; 9 positions match TRBD1. Germline lookup yields CDR1 LNHDA and CDR2 SQIVND (reference sequence). The CDR3 has 14 residues. The V gene end was trimmed by 3 bases and the J gene end by 11 bases; junction bases not matched to a gene: 10. CDR3 bases: TGTGCCAGTAGTATCGGGTCCGGGACAGGGAATGCTTTCTTT. The encoded protein is CASSIGSGTGNAFF.

In its sample, this clonotype was seen many times. The gene calls are TRBV20-1 and TRBJ2-3; D is unclear. Trimming left V 1 base short and J 0 bases short, with 14 bases between. The CDR3 extends over 16 amino acids. Germline V CDR1 and CDR2: DFQATT, SNEGSKA (reference sequence). The CDR3 sequence is CSARGEKRISTDTQYF. The CDR3 DNA sequence: TGCAGTGCTAGAGGAGAGAAGCGTATTAGCACAGATACGCAGTATTTT.

V and J are TRBV5-4 and TRBJ1-2, with D perhaps matching TRBD1 (5 bases). V was cut by 4 bases and J by 4 bases, with 17 bases left in between. CDR3 length equals 15 residues. Germline loops: CDR1 SGHNT, CDR2 YYREEE (reference sequence). The CDR3 here is CASSKRTGVGYGYTF. CDR3 in DNA: TGTGCCAGCAGCAAGAGGACGGGGGTAGGCTATGGCTACACCTTC.

This clonotype turned up a few times. The genes are TRBV13 and TRBJ2-3; 11 nucleotides line up with TRBD2. The V and J ends lost 4 bases and 1 base, in that order; junction bases with no gene match: 4. CDR3 length: 16 residues. Looked up from germline, CDR1 is PRHDT and CDR2 is FYEKMQ (reference sequence). The CDR3 bases are TGTGCCAGCAGCTCCGGGACTAGCGGACGCACAGATACGCAGTATTTT. As protein: CASSSGTSGRTDTQYF.

This clonotype has a count of ten or more. The V and J genes are TRBV3-1 and TRBJ2-1; no definite D call. The germline gives CDR1 LGHDT, CDR2 YNNKEL (reference sequence). V lost 1 base, J lost 5 bases, and 6 bases lay in between. CDR3 length: 13 amino acids. CDR3 loop: CASSQGADNEQFF. DNA of the CDR3: TGTGCCAGCAGCCAAGGGGCTGACAATGAGCAGTTCTTC.

This clonotype has a count of ten or more. This chain joins TRBV7-9 and TRBJ2-7, with D unclear. The CDR3 spans 11 residues. V lost 4 bases to trimming and J lost 6 bases, with 7 bases between them. The germline CDR1 and CDR2 sequences are SEHNR and FQNEAQ (reference sequence). CDR3 sequence reads: CASSSVGEQYF. The CDR3 DNA is TGTGCCAGCAGCTCTGTCGGCGAGCAGTACTTC. The full variable domain, in which reference TRBV7-9 and TRBJ2-7 provide the parts outside the CDR3, is DTGVSQNPRHKITKRGQNVTFRCDPISEHNRLYWYRQTLGQGPEFLTYFQNEAQLEKSRLLSDRFSAERPKGSFSTLEIQRTEQGDSAMYLCASSSVGEQYFGPGTRLTVT.

This clonotype has ten or more counts. The chain uses TRBV20-1 and TRBJ1-4; a possible D gene is TRBD1 (6 bases). Germline V CDR1 and CDR2: DFQATT, SNEGSKA (reference sequence). Trimming took off 3 bases at V and 6 bases at J, with 8 bases between the two ends. The CDR3 sequence is 12 residues long. CDR3 DNA sequence: TGCAGTGCTAGGGGGGCGGATGAAAAACTGTTTTTT. Translation: CSARGADEKLFF.

In its sample, this clonotype was seen a few times. The V gene is TRBV5-1, the J gene TRBJ1-1, with D unresolved. The germline CDR1 and CDR2 sequences are SGHRS and YFSETQ. With 0 bases removed from V and 0 bases from J, the gap between germline ends came to 9 bases. This CDR3 has 15 residues. CDR3 DNA: TGCGCCAGCAGCTTGGACAGAGCCTTGAACACTGAAGCTTTCTTT. Translated: CASSLDRALNTEAFF.